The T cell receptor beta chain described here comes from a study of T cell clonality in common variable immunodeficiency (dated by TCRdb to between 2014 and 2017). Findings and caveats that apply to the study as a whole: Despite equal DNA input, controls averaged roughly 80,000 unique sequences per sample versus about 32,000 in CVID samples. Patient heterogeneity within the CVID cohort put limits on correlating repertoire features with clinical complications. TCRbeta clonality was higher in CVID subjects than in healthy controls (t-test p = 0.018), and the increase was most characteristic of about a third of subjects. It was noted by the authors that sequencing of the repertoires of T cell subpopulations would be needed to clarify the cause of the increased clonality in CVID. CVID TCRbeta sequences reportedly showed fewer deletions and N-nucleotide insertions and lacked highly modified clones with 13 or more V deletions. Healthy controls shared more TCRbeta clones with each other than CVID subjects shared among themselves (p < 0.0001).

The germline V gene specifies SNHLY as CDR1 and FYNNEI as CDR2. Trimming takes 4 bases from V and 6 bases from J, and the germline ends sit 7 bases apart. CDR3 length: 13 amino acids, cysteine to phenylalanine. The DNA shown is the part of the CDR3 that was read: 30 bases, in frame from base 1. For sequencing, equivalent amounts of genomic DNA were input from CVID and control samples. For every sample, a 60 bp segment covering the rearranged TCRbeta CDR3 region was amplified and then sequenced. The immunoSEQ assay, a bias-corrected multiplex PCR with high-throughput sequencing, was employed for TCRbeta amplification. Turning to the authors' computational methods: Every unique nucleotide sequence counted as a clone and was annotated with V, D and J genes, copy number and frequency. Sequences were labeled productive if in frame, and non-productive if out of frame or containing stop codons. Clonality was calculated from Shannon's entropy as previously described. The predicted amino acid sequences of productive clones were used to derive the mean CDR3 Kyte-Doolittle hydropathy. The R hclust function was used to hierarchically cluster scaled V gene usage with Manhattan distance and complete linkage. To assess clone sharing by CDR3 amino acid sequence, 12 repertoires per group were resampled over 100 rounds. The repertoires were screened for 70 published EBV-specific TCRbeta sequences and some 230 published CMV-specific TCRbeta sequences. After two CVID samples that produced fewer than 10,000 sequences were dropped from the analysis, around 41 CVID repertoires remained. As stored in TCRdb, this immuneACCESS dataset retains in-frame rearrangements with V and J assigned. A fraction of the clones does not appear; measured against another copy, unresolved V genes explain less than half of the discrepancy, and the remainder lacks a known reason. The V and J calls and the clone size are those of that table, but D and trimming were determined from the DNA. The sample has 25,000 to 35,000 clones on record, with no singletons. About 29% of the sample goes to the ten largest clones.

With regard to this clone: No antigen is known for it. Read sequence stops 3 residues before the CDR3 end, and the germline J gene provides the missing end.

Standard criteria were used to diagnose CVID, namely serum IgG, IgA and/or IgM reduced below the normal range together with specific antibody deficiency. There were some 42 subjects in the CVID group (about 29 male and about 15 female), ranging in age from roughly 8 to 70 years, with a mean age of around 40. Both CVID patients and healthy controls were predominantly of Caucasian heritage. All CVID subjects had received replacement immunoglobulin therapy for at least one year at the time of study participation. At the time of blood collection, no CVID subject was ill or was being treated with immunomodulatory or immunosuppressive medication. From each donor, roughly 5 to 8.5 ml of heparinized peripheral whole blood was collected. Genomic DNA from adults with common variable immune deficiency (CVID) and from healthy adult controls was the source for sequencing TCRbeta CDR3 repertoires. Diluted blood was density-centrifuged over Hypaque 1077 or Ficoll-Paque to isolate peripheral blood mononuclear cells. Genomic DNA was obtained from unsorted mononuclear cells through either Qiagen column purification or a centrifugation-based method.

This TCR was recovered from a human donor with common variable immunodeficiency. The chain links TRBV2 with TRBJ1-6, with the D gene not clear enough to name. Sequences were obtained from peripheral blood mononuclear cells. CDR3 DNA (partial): TGTGCCAGCAGTGCAGATGCTAATTCACCC. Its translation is CASSADANSP. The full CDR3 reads CASSADANSPLHF.